Shown below are 8 T cell receptor beta chains from a single sample sequenced in a study of regulatory T cells in long-lasting Graves disease. Time point denoted: newly diagnosed GD, antithyroid drugs for less than 3 months. PBMCs provided the RNA from which the TCR library was made. Arm-PCR of CDR3 regions and iRepertoire HTBI primers were used to build TCR beta libraries. MiXCR was run by TCRdb on the multiplex PCR reads, yielding one entry per CDR3 protein. The sample lists about 540,000 distinct CDR3 sequences, roughly 13% occurring once. This same sample was also taken into another study, of T cells in Graves' hyperthyroidism and ophthalmopathy.

The material was peripheral blood mononuclear cells (PBMCs), obtained at new diagnosis, from a patient treated with antithyroid drugs. The receptors come from a man between 25 and 39 years old with Graves disease.

This clonotype appeared many times. The genes are TRBV20-1 and TRBJ2-5; TRBD2 might be the D (6 bases). V lost 6 bases and J lost 1, with 12 bases in between. Germline V gene data show CDR1 as DFQATT and CDR2 as SNEGSKA (reference sequence). This CDR3 has 13 amino acids. The CDR3 region is CSASGLPQETQYF. CDR3 coding DNA: TGCAGTGCATCAGGACTACCCCAAGAGACCCAGTACTTC.

As concerns this clonotype: This may be a read error, as it is one base from a much larger clone. The chain joins TRBV5-1 to TRBJ2-7; unclear D gene. The CDR3 has 14 residues. The V end lost 5 bases, the J end lost 3 bases, and 15 bases lay between the germline ends. From germline, CDR1 is SGHRS and CDR2 YFSETQ. This CDR3 is CASRMSRQDYEQYF. DNA for the CDR3: TGCGCCAGCAGGATGAGCAGGCAGGACTACGAGCAGTACTTC.

This clonotype was counted ten times or more. The chain is built from TRBV27 and TRBJ1-4; D ambiguous. Germline CDR1 MNHEY, CDR2 SMNVEV (reference sequence). The CDR3 consists of 13 residues. Deletions cut 4 bases from V and 3 bases from J, with 6 bases between. CDR3: CASSWGANEKLFF. In DNA form, the CDR3 reads TGTGCCAGCAGTTGGGGTGCTAATGAAAAACTGTTTTTT.

This clonotype was seen ten or more times. J is TRBJ1-5 and V is TRBV3-1; 10 bases agree with TRBD1. The CDR3 covers 13 residues. Germline-derived CDR1 and CDR2 are LGHDT and YNNKEL (reference sequence). With 6 bases clipped from V and 6 bases from J, the junction kept 2 bases outside the gene matches. The CDR3 sequence is CASSGTGAQPQHF. DNA of the CDR3: TGTGCCAGCAGTGGGACAGGGGCTCAGCCCCAGCATTTT.

The V call is TRBV29-1, the J call TRBJ1-5; D is unclear. From germline, CDR1 is SQVTM and CDR2 ANQGSEA. The V end lost 4 bases, the J end lost 7 bases, and 17 bases lay between the germline ends. The CDR3 has 14 residues. The CDR3 here is CSVGDGLGRQPQHF. The CDR3 coding sequence is TGCAGCGTTGGCGATGGGCTGGGAAGACAGCCCCAGCATTTT.

This clonotype has a count of ten or more. This chain links TRBV5-1 with TRBJ2-1; 7 bases are a match to TRBD2. CDR1 and CDR2 from the germline V gene are SGHRS and YFSETQ. With 0 bases clipped from V and 3 bases from J, the junction kept 3 bases outside the gene matches. The CDR3 length is 15 residues. CDR3 loop: CASSLVGGSYNEQFF. The CDR3 nucleotides are TGCGCCAGCAGCTTGGTCGGCGGGAGCTACAATGAGCAGTTCTTC.

This clonotype was detected ten times or more. A junction end diverges from the germline sequence, so it may reflect a read error. V usage is TRBV7-7 and J usage is TRBJ2-5; D gene uncertain. Germline loops: CDR1 SSHAT, CDR2 FNYEAQ (reference sequence). The CDR3 totals 15 residues. Here the CDR3 DNA reads TGTGCTAGCAGCCAAACGCCCGGGCCCTTGGAGACCCAGTACTTC. Amino acid sequence: CASSQTPGPLETQYF.

This clonotype has only a few counts. The chain joins TRBV7-6 to TRBJ2-2; the D gene is possibly TRBD2 (5 bases). V dropped 2 bases and J dropped 4 bases, with 17 bases sitting between them. The CDR3 is 17 residues long. Looked up from germline, CDR1 is SGHVS and CDR2 is FNYEAQ. The CDR3 sequence is CASSLSRGSLSTGELFF. CDR3 bases: TGTGCCAGCAGCTTATCACGGGGATCCCTTAGCACCGGGGAGCTGTTTTTT. The entire variable domain, with the rest obtained from reference TRBV7-6 and TRBJ2-2, is as follows: GAGVSQSPRYKVTKRGQDVALRCDPISGHVSLYWYRQALGQGPEFLTYFNYEAQQDKSGLPNDRFSAERPEGSISTLTIQRTEQRDSAMYRCASSLSRGSLSTGELFFGEGSRLTVL.